The source of this T cell receptor beta chain is a study of shared T cell receptors in the human thymus. This clone was seen only a few times. Assay: immunoSEQ multiplex PCR; the TCRdb copy retains only in-frame clones and omits some. Of 540,000 or so clones in the sample, about 80% are singletons; the top ten hold more than 0.01%. The CDR3 consists of 16 residues. V gave up 6 bases and J gave up 5 bases; unmatched junction bases: 15. In germline, CDR1 is MNHEY, CDR2 SMNVEV (reference sequence). These same records also appear under a second study, on human thymus T cells. That publication notes: Each of the donors was a healthy Finnish infant who was undergoing open corrective cardiac surgery for congenital heart defects. Surgeons resected thymus tissue during corrective heart surgery. Related studies noted strongly shared thymic repertoires across unrelated people.

The sample was thymocytes. The chain has TRBV27 and TRBJ2-7; TRBD1 aligns across 8 bases. The receptor's source is a boy in the first two years of life with a congenital heart defect. CDR3 sequence: CASSPNLGTGFHEQYF. The CDR3 DNA reads TGTGCCAGCAGCCCAAACCTCGGGACAGGATTCCACGAGCAGTACTTC.